This T cell receptor beta chain was profiled in a study of cytomegalovirus exposure and HLA in healthy donors. The study, taken as a whole, reports: Analyzed later, association rates of TCRs varied across HLA loci, with DRB1 most and HLA-C fewest.

The PCR used 60 Vbeta and 13 Jbeta primers. Method: immunoSEQ multiplex PCR; TCRdb's copy keeps in-frame clones and lacks some. Among some 200,000 clones listed, 75% to 90% were seen once. There are a few counts of this clone. Its target is unknown. The sequence came from a woman between 40 and 50 years old in good health and CMV-seronegative. The source material was PBMCs.

The CDR3 here is CASSYQAGPYEQYF. In nucleotides, the CDR3 is TGTGCCAGCAGTTACCAGGCAGGGCCCTACGAGCAGTACTTC. This chain joins TRBV6-5 and TRBJ2-7; maybe TRBD1 (5 bases). Germline CDR1 is MNHEY and CDR2 is SVGAGI. The CDR3 covers 14 residues. V was pared by 2 bases and J by 2 bases, with 10 bases between.